These 9 T cell receptor beta chains originate from one sample sequenced in a study of somatic mutations in cytotoxic T cells in rheumatoid arthritis. Sequenced by immunoSEQ multiplex PCR; TCRdb stores in-frame clones only, minus some. Here the sample spans 20,000 to 25,000 clones, 85% to 90% being singletons. Sequenced input: CD8+ T cells sorted from blood. These TCRs come from a woman aged 50 to 60 in good health.

The chain is built from TRBV2 and TRBJ2-3; D is perhaps TRBD1 (5 bases). Trimming took off 6 bases at V and 0 bases at J, with 13 bases between the two ends. The germline CDR1 and CDR2 sequences are SNHLY and FYNNEI. This CDR3 has 15 amino acids. In DNA, the CDR3 is TGTGCCAGCAGCCCCCAGGGCACTAGCACAGATACGCAGTATTTT. Its protein product is CASSPQGTSTDTQYF.

The chain employs TRBV6-4 and TRBJ2-3; D possibly uses TRBD1 or TRBD2 (5 bases each). Germline values: CDR1 MRHNA, CDR2 SNTAGT. The CDR3 consists of 13 residues. V lost 3 bases and J lost 2, with 6 bases in between. In DNA form, the CDR3 reads TGTGCCAGCAGTGAGGGGGACACAGATACGCAGTATTTT. It yields the protein CASSEGDTDTQYF.

The chain employs TRBV4-3 and TRBJ2-1; TRBD1 aligns across 8 bases. V was clipped by 4 bases and J by 3 bases; unmatched bases: 5. Per germline, CDR1 LGHNA and CDR2 YSLEER. The CDR3 is made up of 15 amino acids. The CDR3 DNA is TGCGCCAGCAGCCCTCCGGGACAGGACTACAATGAGCAGTTCTTC. This gives the protein CASSPPGQDYNEQFF.

V is TRBV6-1 and J is TRBJ1-1; D gene ambiguous. The germline V and J ends were trimmed by 6 bases and 1 base, with 9 bases remaining between them. The CDR3 is made up of 13 amino acids. Germline loops: CDR1 MNHNS, CDR2 SASEGT. The CDR3 loop reads CASRPGANTEAFF. The CDR3 nucleotides read TGTGCCAGCAGGCCGGGAGCGAACACTGAAGCTTTCTTT.

This clone was seen more than once but under ten times. The chain has TRBV5-3 and TRBJ2-7, with TRBD1 as a possible D gene (6 bases). TRBV5-3 is designated an ORF whose function remains uncertain. The CDR3 spans 13 residues. Trimming took 4 bases from V and 1 from J, leaving 9 bases between them. DNA for the CDR3: TGTGCCAGAAGCCTAGGACAGTCCTACGAGCAGTACGTC. The encoded protein is CARSLGQSYEQYV.

J is TRBJ2-3 and V is TRBV5-5; no clear D. V was clipped by 0 bases and J by 0 bases, with 8 bases between them. This CDR3 spans 15 amino acids. The germline V gene has CDR1 SGHKS and CDR2 YYEKEE (reference sequence). The CDR3 DNA reads as TGTGCCAGCAGCTTGGGTTCCGGAAGCACAGATACGCAGTATTTT. This translates into CASSLGSGSTDTQYF.

The chain is built from TRBV6-4 and TRBJ2-2; no firm D call. Trimming removed 0 bases at V and 5 bases at J, with 4 bases between. Germline assignment: CDR1 MRHNA and CDR2 SNTAGT. The CDR3 totals 13 residues. The CDR3 nucleotides read TGTGCCAGCAGTGACTCGGGGACCGGGGAGCTGTTTTTT. Translation gives CASSDSGTGELFF.

The genes are TRBV27 and TRBJ2-4; D not resolved. The germline V gene has CDR1 MNHEY and CDR2 SMNVEV (reference sequence). Between the trimmed V and J ends, which lost 4 bases and 0 bases, there was a span of 10 bases. The CDR3 spans 15 residues. CDR3 sequence: CASSSLNGAKNIQYF. In DNA, the CDR3 is TGTGCCAGCAGTTCCCTAAACGGAGCCAAAAACATTCAGTACTTC.

The genes are TRBV4-3 and TRBJ2-6; 8 nucleotides match TRBD1. Losses at the gene ends were 1 base for V and 3 bases for J; bases not matched to a gene: 2. The CDR3 loop spans 16 amino acids. In germline, CDR1 is LGHNA, CDR2 YSLEER. The CDR3 spells CASSQGDRGGANVLTF. The CDR3 region has the DNA TGCGCCAGCAGCCAAGGAGACAGGGGTGGGGCCAACGTCCTGACTTTC.